This T cell receptor (beta chain) emerged from a study of blood T cell repertoires in COVID-19. Study as a whole: Acute and convalescent COVID-19 samples came from the United States, Italy and Spain. T cells, B-cell-depleted T cells, or PBMCs provided the cDNA or gDNA that served as material.

CDR3 size: 20 residues. Germline lookup yields CDR1 MDHEN and CDR2 SYDVKM. V was clipped by 4 bases and J by 0 bases; unmatched bases: 13. Authors' processing steps: Nucleated cell counts were estimated from reference gene primer amplification. Method: immunoSEQ multiplex PCR; TCRdb's copy keeps in-frame clones and lacks some. Clone size and the V and J calls come from that table; the DNA yielded D and trimming. In the table there are 99,000 or so clones, 87% of which are singletons. This receptor was identified in a man aged 50 to 59 with acute or convalescent COVID-19. The chain couples TRBV28 to TRBJ2-3; 13 bases agree with TRBD2. Sequencing was done on a sample of peripheral blood. CDR3 sequence: CASSSYQRTSGGKSTDTQYF. Here the CDR3 DNA reads TGTGCCAGCAGTTCCTATCAAAGGACTAGCGGGGGCAAGAGCACAGATACGCAGTATTTT.